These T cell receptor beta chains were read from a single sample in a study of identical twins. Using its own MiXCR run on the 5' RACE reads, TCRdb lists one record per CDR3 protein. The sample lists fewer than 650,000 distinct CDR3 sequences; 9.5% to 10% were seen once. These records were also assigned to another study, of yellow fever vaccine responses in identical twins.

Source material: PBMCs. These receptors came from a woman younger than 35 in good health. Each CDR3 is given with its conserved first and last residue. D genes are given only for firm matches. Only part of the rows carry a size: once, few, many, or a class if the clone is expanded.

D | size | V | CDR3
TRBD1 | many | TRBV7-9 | CASSFLETGGGAFF
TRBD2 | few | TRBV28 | CASSLLGLAGGPDTQYF
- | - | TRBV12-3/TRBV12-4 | CASSLLGGGGEQYF
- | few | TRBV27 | CASSPQVAAQETQYF
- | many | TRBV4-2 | CASSQGGGQAPTYEQYF
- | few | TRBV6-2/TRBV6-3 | CASTVGASNSPLHF
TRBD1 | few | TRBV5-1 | CASSLAKQGDYGYTF
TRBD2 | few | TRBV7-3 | CASSQFPGLAKQETQYF
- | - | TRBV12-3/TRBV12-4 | CASRQTASGSPLHF
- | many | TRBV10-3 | CAIRLGGPTYEQYF
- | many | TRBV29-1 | CSVEEKQGLTLQETQYF
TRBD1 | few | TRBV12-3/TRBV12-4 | CASSPEGQGEWYGYTF
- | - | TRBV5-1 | CASSLESQTEAFF
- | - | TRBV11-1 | CASSRMWGPMNTGELFF
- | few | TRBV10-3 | CAISEPGGGGGGHTQYF
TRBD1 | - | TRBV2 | CASTGTGYTDTQYF
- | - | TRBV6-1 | CASSPRGGGTDTQYF
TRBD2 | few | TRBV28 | CATGTTGPYEQYF
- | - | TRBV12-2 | CASRPRTVLAFPTQCTDTQYF
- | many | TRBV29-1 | CSVEMPTYNEQFF
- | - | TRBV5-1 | CASSLVLGNTEAFF
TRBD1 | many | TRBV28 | CASSTTGVNEKLFF
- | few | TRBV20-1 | CSARTFGSGPGQGLNTYEQYF
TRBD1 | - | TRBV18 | CASSPDRGSAEQYF
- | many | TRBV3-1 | CASSQWVSVETQYF
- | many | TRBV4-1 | CASSPGTITGELFF
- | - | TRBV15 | CATSGRNEQFF
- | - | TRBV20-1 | CSARDLQGPQETQYF
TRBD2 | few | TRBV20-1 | CSARDPSGAEETQYF
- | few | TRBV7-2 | CASSSRQATDTQYF
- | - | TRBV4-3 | CASSLERASVPSSPFF
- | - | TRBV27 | CASSYAESSYEQYF
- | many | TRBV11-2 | CASSRDYRVRNEKLFF